The text below deals with one T cell receptor beta chain. This clonotype was observed many times. Which antigen it targets is not known. No base quality values were provided; no much bigger clone lies one nucleotide off. The data stem from a study of blood T cells in healthy people across ages (dated by TCRdb to 2014 to 2015). Looking at the study overall: In model experiments, roughly one uniquely barcoded TCR beta cDNA molecule per two T cells was captured by template switching. The donors were divided into four age groups: young (average around 15 years), middle-aged (almost 40), aged (about 62) and long-lived (about 84). Two additional independent replicas of 1 million unique cDNA reads from the same blood draw were analyzed for two donors (one aged 18 to 30 and one aged 80 or older). Age-related changes in TCR beta repertoire diversity were measured in the study by deep sequencing normalized with unique cDNA molecular identifiers.

The roughly 39 donors, aged about 6 to 100 years, were systemically healthy Caucasian individuals from Russia. Around 9.9 milliliters of peripheral blood were collected from each donor into EDTA-treated Vacutainer tubes. PBMCs were isolated by Ficoll-Paque density-gradient centrifugation, with at least 6.5 million obtained per sample. Total RNA was extracted from PBMCs with Trizol reagent, with at least 6 micrograms obtained per sample. For every donor, flow cytometry on a PBMC aliquot measured the percentage of naive CD45RAhigh/CD27high T cells. Relative to germline, V is missing 5 bases and J is missing 2 bases, with 5 bases of the junction outside any gene match. Its CDR3 holds 15 amino acids, cysteine through phenylalanine. Only the CDR3 DNA is retained, 45 bases long and in frame from the first base. Based on the germline V gene, the CDR1 and CDR2 sequences are KGHDR and SFDVKD. Overall study outcomes, separate from this receptor: Estimates of total diversity from one million sequenced T cells were regarded as lower bounds and underestimates. Because profiling used bulk unsorted PBMCs, naive and antigen-experienced compartments could not be compared conclusively. Compared with the aged group, the long-lived group had more naive CD4+ T cells, fewer expanded clones and increased TCR diversity, suggesting age selection. The percentage of naive T cells measured by flow cytometry correlated strongly with observed TCR beta diversity. The CMV infection status of donors was not known, potentially confounding age-related changes in expanded clonotypes. Observed TCR beta diversity per million T cells fell roughly linearly with age, and a significant reduction was already apparent by age approximately 41.

The library was made by 5' RACE. Instrument on record: Illumina HiSeq 2500. A second PCR of about 6 to 12 cycles was performed with a sample-barcoded 5' primer and a J-beta primer mix. A unique molecular identifier was introduced onto each TCR beta cDNA molecule by a template-switch 5' adaptor carrying 12 random nucleotides. Each sample yielded at least 3 million CDR3-containing paired-end reads. First-strand cDNA synthesis was performed from all RNA using the Mint cDNA synthesis kit, with priming by a TRBC-specific oligonucleotide. All cDNA was treated with uracil-DNA glycosylase and then went through a first 18-cycle PCR with the universal primers M1SS and BC2_uni_R. The published analysis was carried out like this. For normalization, 1 million high-quality reads, each with a distinct molecular identifier, were randomly selected from each sample. Instead of being binned into consensus sequences, reads that shared molecular identifiers were thrown out. MiTCR, set to a Q25 quality threshold and the strictest error-elimination algorithm, was used for CDR3 identification, clonotype clustering and error correction. A nonparametric unseen species model using Euler transformation provided a lower-bound estimate of total TCR beta diversity. Using fastp trimming at Q25 and MiXCR clonotype assembly, TCRdb reanalyzed the public sequencing data and kept in-frame beta chains. Rows with one shared CDR3 protein collapse into an entry with the most common genes and DNA. The authors' filters were not applied to this entry. The sample table shows about 930,000 distinct CDR3 sequences, and 25% to 30% are seen once. Clones ranked in the top ten supply about 10% of the sample.

Separately, the same data were catalogued under a study of T cells of mothers and their children. As that second paper reports: Nine systemically healthy Caucasian individuals served as donors, namely three mothers together with their six children. cDNA synthesis used all of the extracted RNA, with roughly 1.6 ug of RNA in each 15 ul reaction. Sample barcodes and 2-4 random nucleotides were added via the M1S primer in the second PCR. Over 8 million TCR beta CDR3 reads were obtained for each mother, and approximately 3 million reads were obtained for each child. TCR recombination output is similarly shaped by thymic selection in related and unrelated pairs, with a minor effect exerted by inherited differences. Normalized repertoire overlap was always slightly but never significantly higher in related than unrelated mother-child pairs. With a sensitivity of approximately 92 clones per million clonotypes, no persistent microchimeric T cell clones were detected. Deep NGS was used in the study to compare the TCR beta repertoires of mothers and children and to look for features that separate related mother-child pairs from unrelated individuals. On average, the children were approximately 11 +/- 4 years old, while the mothers were approximately 41 +/- 4 years old. After adapters were ligated using NEBNext reagents, the libraries underwent 100+100 nt paired-end sequencing on an Illumina HiSeq 2000. Mother and child libraries were prepared a month apart and sequenced in separate runs to prevent cross-contamination. For each donor, somewhere between about 450,000 and 2,100,000 distinct TCR beta clonotypes were identified. Naive TCR beta clonotypes were estimated from low-frequency clonotypes matched to each donor's FACS-determined naive share, without sorting.

The receptor chain draws on TRBV24-1 and TRBJ2-1; 7 of the junction bases match TRBD1. This TCR was recovered from a woman in her thirties or forties in good health. Source material: blood. The nucleotide sequence is TGTGCCACCAGTGGGGACAGCCGAGCCTACAATGAGCAGTTCTTC. Its protein reads: CATSGDSRAYNEQFF.